A single sample gave rise to the 24 T cell receptor beta chains below, sequenced in a study of T-cell reconstitution after alpha-beta-depleted transplantation in children. Unique molecular identifiers were used in preparing the TCRbeta library. One entry per CDR3 protein results from TCRdb running MiXCR on the PCR reads. The sample has 900,000 or so distinct CDR3 sequences; roughly 16% are singletons. The material sequenced was PBMCs, mostly from graft donor cells, taken 360 days after TCRalphabeta/CD19-depleted stem cell transplant. The receptors were gathered from a male patient under 18 who had a stem cell transplant for acute lymphoblastic leukemia, so the T cells may come from the graft donor.

The V and J genes are TRBV11-1 and TRBJ1-5; TRBD1 aligns across 12 bases. The CDR3 is 18 residues long. Germline V gene lookup returns CDR1 SGHAT and CDR2 FQDESV (reference sequence). V shed 5 bases and J 2 bases; nucleotides not matched to a gene: 10. DNA for the CDR3: TGTGCCAGCAGCCGAGGGACAGGGGGCGCCCCCGGCAATCAGCCCCAGCATTTT. Translation gives CASSRGTGGAPGNQPQHF. Full variable domain (missing parts from reference TRBV11-1 and TRBJ1-5): EAEVAQSPRYKITEKSQAVAFWCDPISGHATLYWYRQILGQGPELLVQFQDESVVDDSQLPKDRFSAERLKGVDSTLKIQPAELGDSAMYLCASSRGTGGAPGNQPQHFGDGTRLSIL.

This clonotype appeared a few times. The chain employs TRBV5-5 and TRBJ1-1; no clear D. The CDR3 extends over 13 amino acids. The germline V gene encodes CDR1 SGHKS and CDR2 YYEKEE (reference sequence). Trimming left V 0 bases short and J 4 bases short, with 7 bases between. The CDR3 here is CASSLDRVTEAFF. For the CDR3, the DNA is TGTGCCAGCAGCTTGGATCGGGTCACTGAAGCTTTCTTT.

The chain joins TRBV6-5 to TRBJ2-5, with D perhaps given as TRBD1 or TRBD2 (5 bases each). Germline V gives CDR1 MNHEY, CDR2 SVGAGI. The CDR3 covers 15 residues. The V end lost 0 bases, the J end lost 2 bases, and 10 bases lay between the germline ends. The CDR3 protein is CASSYSTGRQETQYF. In DNA form, the CDR3 reads TGTGCCAGCAGTTACTCGACGGGACGGCAAGAGACCCAGTACTTC.

The rearrangement joins TRBV20-1 to TRBJ2-7, with D tentatively TRBD1 or TRBD2 (5 bases each). Between the trimmed V and J ends, which lost 3 bases and 3 bases, there was a span of 12 bases. The germline V gene encodes CDR1 DFQATT and CDR2 SNEGSKA (reference sequence). This CDR3 spans 13 amino acids. Written as DNA, the CDR3 is TGCAGTGCTAGTCGGGGCAGGGTCTACGAGCAGTACTTC. Its translation: CSASRGRVYEQYF.

V usage is TRBV7-9 and J usage is TRBJ2-1, with TRBD2 identical over 7 bases. The CDR3 has 17 amino acids. J gave up 8 bases and V 0 bases, and 13 bases lay outside the gene matches. The germline V gene has CDR1 SEHNR and CDR2 FQNEAQ (reference sequence). The CDR3 DNA reads as TGTGCCAGCAGCTTAGCTCCCCCGGGACTACCAAACCATGAGCAGTTCTTC. Encoded protein: CASSLAPPGLPNHEQFF.

This clonotype has just a few counts. In DNA, the CDR3 is TGTGCCAGCAGCTTAAAGGGGGCGGGCCTGAACACTGAAGCTTTCTTT. Its protein is CASSLKGAGLNTEAFF. The V gene is TRBV7-8, the J gene TRBJ1-1; 7 bases are shared with TRBD1. After removal of 2 bases from V and 0 bases from J, the junction contained 6 bases not matched to a gene. Germline assignment: CDR1 SGHVS and CDR2 FQNEAQ. The CDR3 sequence is 16 residues long.

There are a few counts of this clonotype. The V and J genes are TRBV12-3 or TRBV12-4 and TRBJ2-5; 7 bases are shared with TRBD2. The CDR3 spans 18 residues. V gave up 2 bases and J gave up 1 base; unmatched junction bases: 13. The CDR3 sequence is CASSLRVASGEPQETQYF. The CDR3 bases are TGTGCCAGCAGTTTAAGGGTGGCTAGCGGAGAACCCCAAGAGACCCAGTACTTC.

This clonotype has at least ten counts. The CDR3, as DNA: TGTGCCAGCAGCTTAGTCCCCGACAACCTGAACACTGAAGCTTTCTTT. Translating it yields CASSLVPDNLNTEAFF. The rearrangement uses TRBV7-9 and TRBJ1-1; D not certain. Trimming took 1 base from V and 0 from J, leaving 12 bases between them. Per the germline V gene, CDR1 is SEHNR and CDR2 is FQNEAQ (reference sequence). The CDR3 has 16 residues.

CDR3 residues: CSAVPPGRAYEQYF. CDR3 in DNA: TGCAGTGCTGTCCCTCCTGGGAGGGCCTACGAGCAGTACTTC. The gene calls are TRBV20-1 and TRBJ2-7, with 7 bases fitting TRBD2. This CDR3 region has 14 residues. Trimming at V came to 5 bases and at J to 2 bases, leaving 9 bases not matched to a gene. The germline V gene has CDR1 DFQATT and CDR2 SNEGSKA (reference sequence).

This clonotype has just a few counts. This chain connects TRBV24-1 to TRBJ2-2; no reliable D call. Trimming removed 4 bases at V and 4 bases at J, with 12 bases between. Germline lookup yields CDR1 KGHDR and CDR2 SFDVKD. The CDR3 has 15 residues. Written as DNA, the CDR3 is TGTGCCACCAGTGACCCGACACGGCCCACCGGGGAGCTGTTTTTT. This gives the protein CATSDPTRPTGELFF.

Many counts were recorded for this clonotype. The CDR3 spells CASSTRDWGITDTQYF. CDR3 DNA: TGCGCCAGCAGCACTCGGGACTGGGGGATCACAGATACGCAGTATTTT. V and J are TRBV5-1 and TRBJ2-3; maybe TRBD2 (6 bases). CDR1 is SGHRS, CDR2 YFSETQ, per germline. Trimming took off 4 bases at V and 2 bases at J, with 17 bases between the two ends. The CDR3 is 16 amino acids. The full variable domain, rest sourced from reference TRBV5-1 and TRBJ2-3, is KAGVTQTPRYLIKTRGQQVTLSCSPISGHRSVSWYQQTPGQGLQFLFEYFSETQRNKGNFPGRFSGRQFSNSRSEMNVSTLELGDSALYLCASSTRDWGITDTQYFGPGTRLTVL.

The gene calls are TRBV14 and TRBJ1-3; D uncertain. The germline V gene encodes CDR1 SGHDN and CDR2 FVKESK. The CDR3 length is 16 residues. Deletions cut 0 bases from V and 4 bases from J, with 13 bases between. CDR3 DNA: TGTGCCAGCAGCCAAGACTCCAGGAGACTAGGAAACACCATATATTTT. Its translation is CASSQDSRRLGNTIYF.

This clonotype was observed a few times. The rearrangement uses TRBV12-3 or TRBV12-4 and TRBJ2-1; 11 bases fit TRBD2. The CDR3 is 14 residues long. Unmatched junction bases numbered 8, after V lost 5 bases and J lost 11 bases. DNA of the CDR3: TGTGCCAGCAGTCCCACGGGACTAGCGGAGCAGCAGTTCTTC. It specifies CASSPTGLAEQQFF.

The table lists this clonotype with a few counts. V and J are TRBV27 and TRBJ1-2; 8 bases are shared with TRBD1. The CDR3 has 14 residues. CDR1 is MNHEY, CDR2 SMNVEV, per germline (reference sequence). J gave up 9 bases and V 2 bases, and 8 bases lay outside the gene matches. For the CDR3, the DNA is TGTGCCAGCAGTTTAGCGGGGACAGGATCTCGCTACACCTTC. Amino acids: CASSLAGTGSRYTF.

The chain joins TRBV5-1 to TRBJ2-3; no definite D call. The CDR3 has 13 residues. Germline CDR1 is SGHRS and CDR2 is YFSETQ. Trimming pared 6 bases from V and 2 bases from J, leaving 10 bases between. The CDR3 coding sequence is TGCGCCAGCACCCGACTGTCCACAGATACGCAGTATTTT. This encodes CASTRLSTDTQYF.

This clonotype was seen more than once but under ten times. The chain carries TRBV12-3 or TRBV12-4 and TRBJ1-1; D is uncertain. Trimming pared 8 bases from V and 0 bases from J, leaving 19 bases between. The CDR3 loop spans 16 amino acids. The CDR3 loop reads CASGGLPASMNTEAFF. CDR3 DNA sequence: TGTGCCAGCGGTGGACTCCCCGCTAGCATGAACACTGAAGCTTTCTTT.

This clonotype came up a few times. The chain recombines TRBV5-4 with TRBJ2-3; perhaps TRBD2 as D (5 bases). This CDR3 spans 14 amino acids. The V end lost 2 bases, the J end lost 0 bases, and 7 bases lay between the germline ends. Germline-derived CDR1 and CDR2 are SGHNT and YYREEE (reference sequence). DNA for the CDR3: TGTGCCAGCAGCTTCGCTAGCAGCACAGATACGCAGTATTTT. The encoded protein is CASSFASSTDTQYF.

This clonotype was recorded a few times. CDR3 sequence: CATSREGMADTQYF. The DNA of the CDR3 is TGTGCCACCAGCAGAGAGGGGATGGCAGATACGCAGTATTTT. This chain joins TRBV15 and TRBJ2-3; no definite D call. V was trimmed by 0 bases and J by 4 bases, leaving 8 bases between them. This CDR3 is built from 14 residues. Germline CDR1 and CDR2: LNHNV and YYDKDF (reference sequence).

V usage is TRBV3-1 and J usage is TRBJ2-7, with D perhaps matching TRBD1 (6 bases). The CDR3 is made up of 15 amino acids. Trimming shortened V by 4 bases and J by 3 bases, and 16 bases separated the two germline ends. Germline V gives CDR1 LGHDT, CDR2 YNNKEL (reference sequence). The CDR3 DNA reads TGTGCCAGCAGCCCGGACAGAATTCGCGACTACGAGCAGTACTTC. It specifies CASSPDRIRDYEQYF.

This clonotype was recorded at least ten times. The chain recombines TRBV9 with TRBJ1-2; D gene ambiguous. The germline V gene encodes CDR1 SGDLS and CDR2 YYNGEE. Trimming pared 2 bases from V and 7 bases from J, leaving 12 bases between. CDR3 length: 13 amino acids. The CDR3 DNA reads TGTGCCAGCAGCGTTACTAGTTCCGGTGGCTACACCTTC. The encoded protein is CASSVTSSGGYTF.

Ten or more counts support this clonotype. The CDR3 region is CSARVSPNEQFF. As DNA, the CDR3 is TGCAGTGCTAGAGTTTCACCCAATGAGCAGTTCTTC. The chain has TRBV20-1 and TRBJ2-1; D is uncertain. This CDR3 comprises 12 residues. V was pared by 1 base and J by 6 bases, with 7 bases between. CDR1 DFQATT and CDR2 SNEGSKA come from the germline V gene (reference sequence).

This rearrangement joins TRBV5-1 to TRBJ2-1; 8 bases match TRBD2. The CDR3 sequence is 16 residues long. Looked up from germline, CDR1 is SGHRS and CDR2 is YFSETQ. The junction had 6 bases not matched to a gene; V was cut back by 2 bases and J by 2 bases. The DNA of the CDR3 is TGCGCCAGCAGCTTCAGCGGGAGCCTACCCTACAATGAGCAGTTCTTC. Translating gives CASSFSGSLPYNEQFF.

The table lists this clonotype with many counts. J is TRBJ2-7 and V is TRBV15, with D possibly matching TRBD2 (6 bases). Germline CDR1 LNHNV, CDR2 YYDKDF (reference sequence). There are 16 residues in the CDR3. Trimming took off 3 bases at V and 3 bases at J, with 18 bases between the two ends. CDR3 amino acids: CATSRHRDFAYYEQYF. DNA for the CDR3: TGTGCCACCAGCAGGCACCGGGACTTCGCGTACTACGAGCAGTACTTC.

This clonotype has only a few counts. V gene TRBV5-1 combines with J gene TRBJ2-7; 8 nucleotides align to TRBD2. CDR3 length: 17 amino acids. V dropped 0 bases and J dropped 0; count of bases not matched to a gene: 8. In germline, CDR1 is SGHRS, CDR2 YFSETQ. This CDR3 reads CASSLEPREGTSYEQYF. The DNA of the CDR3 is TGCGCCAGCAGCTTGGAACCCCGGGAGGGGACCTCCTACGAGCAGTACTTC.